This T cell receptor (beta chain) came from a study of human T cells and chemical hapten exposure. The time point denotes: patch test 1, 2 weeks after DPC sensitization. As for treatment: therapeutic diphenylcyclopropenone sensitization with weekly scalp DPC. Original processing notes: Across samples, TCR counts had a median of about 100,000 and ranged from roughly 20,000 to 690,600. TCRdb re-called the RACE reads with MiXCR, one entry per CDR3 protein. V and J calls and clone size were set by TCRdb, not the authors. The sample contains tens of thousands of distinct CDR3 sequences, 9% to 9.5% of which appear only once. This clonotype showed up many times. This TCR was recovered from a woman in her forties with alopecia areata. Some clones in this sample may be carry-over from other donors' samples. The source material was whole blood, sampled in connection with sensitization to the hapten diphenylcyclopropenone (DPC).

The chain's CDR3 is CASSRTAGGADTQYF. CDR3 coding DNA: TGCGCCAGCAGCCGGACGGCAGGGGGTGCAGATACGCAGTATTTT. This sequence joins TRBV4-1 and TRBJ2-3; TRBD1 aligns across 7 bases. In germline, CDR1 is MGHRA, CDR2 YSYEKL. The CDR3 length is 15 residues. V was pared by 4 bases and J by 4 bases, with 8 bases of the junction left unmatched.